The 28 T cell receptor beta chains listed next were all sequenced from one sample in a study of T cells in women clearing cervical HPV infection. The data were produced by immunoSEQ multiplex PCR, yet TCRdb's version contains in-frame clones alone and is incomplete. The data include 18,000 or so clones; the top ten clones carry 14%. The sequenced sample consisted of blood buffy coat. These receptors were taken from a woman between 18 and 70 years old with a cervical HPV16 infection that either progressed to CIN3+ or cleared (not recorded which).

Concerning this clone itself: The missing CDR3 end, 3 residues past where the read stops, is filled in from the germline J gene. V and J are TRBV28 and TRBJ1-5; D gene ambiguous. From germline, CDR1 is MDHEN and CDR2 SYDVKM. The CDR3 is 15 amino acids. Trimming removed 7 bases at V and 2 bases at J, with 15 bases between. The sequenced part of the CDR3 DNA is TGTGCCAGCACTCAGGCGAACAGACGCAATCAGCCC. Its translation is CASTQANRRNQP. The CDR3 reads in full as CASTQANRRNQPQHF.

Remarks on this clone: Sequencing ends 3 residues short of the CDR3 end; the germline J gene provides the rest. The J gene is TRBJ1-1, the V gene TRBV19; D is unclear. There are 14 residues in the CDR3. V was trimmed by 5 bases and J by 2 bases, leaving 12 bases between them. Germline values: CDR1 LNHDA, CDR2 SQIVND (reference sequence). The sequenced part of the CDR3 DNA is TGTGCCAGTAGTCGCTCTTACTCAAACACTGAA. It specifies CASSRSYSNTE. The whole CDR3 sequence is CASSRSYSNTEAFF.

A word on this clone: The CDR3 end falls 3 residues outside the read, so it is completed with the germline J gene. The genes are TRBV5-4 and TRBJ2-1, with D maybe TRBD2 (6 bases). There are 15 residues in the CDR3. V lost 4 bases and J lost 7, with 18 bases in between. Germline CDR1 is SGHNT and CDR2 is YYREEE (reference sequence). Incomplete CDR3 DNA: TGTGCCAGCAGCCTCGAACCCGGGACTTCGAATGAG. Its protein is CASSLEPGTSNE. In full, the CDR3 is CASSLEPGTSNEQFF.

Details on this clone: The read terminates 3 residues before the CDR3 end, so the remaining end is supplied by the germline J gene. The rearrangement joins TRBV14 to TRBJ2-7; 8 nucleotides align to TRBD1. Germline V gene lookup returns CDR1 SGHDN and CDR2 FVKESK. The J segment lost 2 bases and the V segment lost 4 bases, leaving 4 bases of the junction unmatched. The CDR3 spans 14 residues. The CDR3 sequence: CASSRTGPTYEQYF. CDR3 bases read: TGTGCCAGCAGCCGGACAGGGCCGACCTACGAG.

In regard to this clone: The read comes to an end 3 residues before the CDR3 does, leaving the germline J gene to fill in the end. This chain connects TRBV7-9 to TRBJ2-1; possible D gene TRBD2, 6 bases. Trimming removed 1 base from V and 8 bases from J, with 15 bases in between. The germline V gene has CDR1 SEHNR and CDR2 FQNEAQ (reference sequence). CDR3 length equals 15 residues. The CDR3 sequence is CASSLEFLANDEQFF. Partial CDR3 DNA: TGTGCCAGCAGCTTAGAATTTCTAGCGAATGATGAG.

As to this clone: The missing CDR3 end, 3 residues past where the read stops, is filled in from the germline J gene. The chain couples TRBV5-1 to TRBJ1-1; the match to TRBD1 covers 9 bases. Germline CDR1 and CDR2: SGHRS and YFSETQ. The CDR3 is 15 amino acids. Trimming removed 4 bases from V and 4 bases from J; junction bases left unmatched: 8. The DNA read from the CDR3 is TGCGCCAGCAGCACCCGGACAGGGGCGGGCACTGAA. It translates to CASSTRTGAGTE. The complete CDR3 protein is CASSTRTGAGTEAFF.

The CDR3 loop is CASSLTKIDLYEQYF. CDR3 DNA, as far as it was read: TGTGCCAGCTCCCTAACTAAAATCGACCTCTACGAG. The rearrangement joins TRBV13 to TRBJ2-7; D is ambiguous. The read terminates 3 residues before the CDR3 end, so the remaining end is supplied by the germline J gene. CDR1 and CDR2 (germline): PRHDT, FYEKMQ (reference sequence). Trimming left V 8 bases short and J 3 bases short, with 20 bases between. This CDR3 is 15 amino acids long.

Points on this clone: The read ends 3 residues before the CDR3 terminus; that terminus is restored from the germline J gene. J is TRBJ2-5 and V is TRBV5-5; 8 bases fit TRBD1. With V trimmed by 3 bases and J by 2 bases, 6 bases remained unmatched. Germline V lookup: CDR1 SGHKS, CDR2 YYEKEE (reference sequence). The CDR3 is 15 amino acids. Partial CDR3 DNA: TGTGCCAGCAGCTGGACCCACAGGGGGCAAGAGACC. It encodes CASSWTHRGQET. The entire CDR3 protein is CASSWTHRGQETQYF.

Of note for this clone: Read coverage stops 3 residues before the CDR3 terminus; the germline J gene supplies the remainder. This rearrangement joins TRBV28 to TRBJ2-6, with D maybe TRBD1 (5 bases). The germline gives CDR1 MDHEN, CDR2 SYDVKM. This CDR3 is 15 amino acids long. The germline V and J ends were trimmed by 6 bases and 0 bases, with 9 bases remaining between them. The CDR3 sequence: CASRPGHSGANVLTF. CDR3 DNA, as far as it was read: TGTGCCAGCAGGCCAGGACACTCTGGGGCCAACGTC. Looking up the rest from reference TRBV28 and TRBJ2-6 gives the full variable domain: DVKVTQSSRYLVKRTGEKVFLECVQDMDHENMFWYRQDPGLGLRLIYFSYDVKMKEKGDIPEGYSVSREKKERFSLILESASTNQTSMYLCASRPGHSGANVLTFGAGSRLTVL.

For this clone: The read halts 3 residues ahead of the CDR3 end, with the missing end drawn from the germline J gene. The gene calls are TRBV10-3 and TRBJ2-6; D unclear. The CDR3 is 16 residues long. V was clipped by 6 bases and J by 0 bases, with 12 bases between them. Per the germline V gene, CDR1 is ENHRY and CDR2 is SYGVKD. The CDR3 loop reads CAIRSLDGSGANVLTF. CDR3 bases read: TGTGCCATCAGATCCCTAGACGGCTCTGGGGCCAACGTC.

About this clone itself: The read stops 3 residues short of the end of the CDR3; the missing end is completed from the germline J gene. The chain uses TRBV19 and TRBJ2-2, with 9 bases matching TRBD1. CDR1 is LNHDA and CDR2 is SQIVND in the germline V gene (reference sequence). This CDR3 has 15 residues. The V and J ends lost 1 base and 5 bases, in that order; junction bases with no gene match: 2. CDR3 amino acids: CASSIVGQGTGELFF. The CDR3 bases that were read are TGTGCCAGTAGTATAGTGGGACAGGGAACCGGGGAG. Full variable domain (remainder filled in from reference TRBV19 and TRBJ2-2): DGGITQSPKYLFRKEGQNVTLSCEQNLNHDAMYWYRQDPGQGLRLIYYSQIVNDFQKGDIAEGYSVSREKKESFPLTVTSAQKNPTAFYLCASSIVGQGTGELFFGEGSRLTVL.

Comments on this clone: The DNA ends 3 residues before the CDR3 does, and the rest of the CDR3 is filled in from the germline J gene. The V and J genes are TRBV2 and TRBJ2-1, with 8 bases matching TRBD1. This CDR3 is 15 amino acids long. Germline lookup yields CDR1 SNHLY and CDR2 FYNNEI. V was clipped by 8 bases and J by 8 bases; unmatched bases: 14. The DNA read from the CDR3 is TGTGCCAGCGGAGGTGGCAGGGGGCCCGGCGATGAG. As protein: CASGGGRGPGDE. The whole CDR3 sequence is CASGGGRGPGDEQFF.

Notes on this clone: The sequenced fragment ends 3 residues before the CDR3 boundary, so the rest is inferred from the germline J gene. This rearrangement joins TRBV29-1 to TRBJ1-4; D might be TRBD1 (6 bases). Deletions cut 4 bases from V and 4 bases from J, with 10 bases between. The CDR3 contains 13 residues. CDR1 and CDR2 from the germline V gene are SQVTM and ANQGSEA. CDR3 DNA, as far as it was read: TGCAGCGTTGGCGACAGGCATAATGAAAAA. It is translated as CSVGDRHNEK. The full-length CDR3 reads as CSVGDRHNEKLFF.

To note about this clone: The read finishes 3 residues shy of the CDR3 end, and the germline J gene is used to complete it. The chain joins TRBV7-6 to TRBJ1-1; D is unresolved. The germline V and J ends were trimmed by 1 base and 1 base, with 10 bases remaining between them. CDR3 length: 15 residues. Per the germline V gene, CDR1 is SGHVS and CDR2 is FNYEAQ. The CDR3 bases that were read are TGTGCCAGCAGCTTAGAAGCGGACTCGAACACTGAA. It codes for CASSLEADSNTE. The entire CDR3 protein is CASSLEADSNTEAFF.

About this clone itself: From the germline J gene comes the end of the CDR3, since the read stops 3 residues before it. The gene calls are TRBV28 and TRBJ2-5; 8 nucleotides align to TRBD1. This CDR3 contains 15 residues. Germline V gene sequence: CDR1 MDHEN, CDR2 SYDVKM. Trimming at V came to 6 bases and at J to 0 bases, leaving 6 bases not matched to a gene. The CDR3 bases that were read are TGTGCCAGCAGCTCGGGACAGGTCTACCAAGAGACC. Translation: CASSSGQVYQET. The whole CDR3 protein is CASSSGQVYQETQYF. Using reference TRBV28 and TRBJ2-5 for the parts outside the CDR3, the full variable domain is DVKVTQSSRYLVKRTGEKVFLECVQDMDHENMFWYRQDPGLGLRLIYFSYDVKMKEKGDIPEGYSVSREKKERFSLILESASTNQTSMYLCASSSGQVYQETQYFGPGTRLLVL.

Worth noting for this clone: Read sequence stops 3 residues before the CDR3 end, and the germline J gene provides the missing end. The identical CDR3 is also encoded by other nucleotide sequences in the sample. The chain joins TRBV20-1 to TRBJ2-7; TRBD2 might be the D (5 bases). The germline CDR1 and CDR2 sequences are DFQATT and SNEGSKA (reference sequence). The V and J ends lost 3 bases and 0 bases respectively, with 6 bases between them. The CDR3 runs to 12 residues. CDR3 residues: CSASGDSYEQYF. The CDR3 DNA, read in part, is TGCAGTGCTAGCGGGGACTCCTACGAG.

As concerns this clone: The observed sequence ends 3 residues before the CDR3 terminus, with the missing tail filled in from the germline J gene. The chain joins TRBV20-1 to TRBJ1-2, with 7 bases identical to TRBD1. J lost 4 bases, V lost 3 bases, and 8 bases had no gene match. CDR1 is DFQATT and CDR2 is SNEGSKA in the germline V gene (reference sequence). This CDR3 has 14 amino acids. CDR3 loop: CSASQGGQRYGYTF. CDR3 bases read: TGCAGTGCTAGCCAGGGGGGCCAGCGCTATGGC.

Concerning this clone: The CDR3 end lies 3 residues beyond the end of the read and is filled in from the germline J gene. This chain connects TRBV24-1 to TRBJ2-1, with D possibly TRBD2 on 6 matching bases. In germline, CDR1 is KGHDR, CDR2 SFDVKD. V lost 0 bases and J 8 bases, leaving 16 bases between the germline ends. The CDR3 runs 16 residues. This CDR3 is CATSDLSAGNQDEQFF. The DNA read from the CDR3 is TGTGCCACCAGTGATTTGTCGGCGGGGAACCAGGATGAG.

A note on this clone: The CDR3 extends 3 residues past the end of the read, so its final part is completed from the germline J gene. The chain joins TRBV4-2 to TRBJ2-2, with D possibly matching TRBD2 (6 bases). The CDR3 is made up of 17 amino acids. CDR1 and CDR2 (germline): LGHNA, YNFKEQ. Trimming took 0 bases from V and 5 from J, leaving 16 bases between them. The DNA read from the CDR3 is TGTGCCAGCAGCCAAGATCTCAGCGGGCACGGAACCGGGGAG. It specifies CASSQDLSGHGTGE. The whole CDR3 protein is CASSQDLSGHGTGELFF.

This clone is called medium-sized based on its frequency. The read terminates 3 residues before the CDR3 end, so the remaining end is supplied by the germline J gene. J is TRBJ2-3 and V is TRBV7-9; TRBD1 matches 11 bases. Germline CDR1 SEHNR, CDR2 FQNEAQ (reference sequence). The CDR3 runs to 15 residues. V lost 5 bases to trimming and J lost 3 bases; unmatched junction nucleotides: 4. The CDR3 reads CASSTGQGETDTQYF. Partial CDR3 DNA: TGTGCCAGCAGCACGGGACAGGGGGAAACAGATACG.

The CDR3 here is CASGGTGGSGANVLTF. The covered CDR3 bases are TGTGCCAGTGGAGGGACAGGGGGCTCTGGGGCCAACGTC. This chain links TRBV19 with TRBJ2-6, with TRBD1 matching over 11 bases. The CDR3 goes on 3 residues after the read ends, and that part is filled in from the germline J gene. Germline CDR1 LNHDA, CDR2 SQIVND (reference sequence). The CDR3 is 16 residues long. The V and J ends lost 8 bases and 0 bases, in that order; junction bases with no gene match: 3.

As for this clone: The CDR3 goes on 3 residues after the read ends, and that part is filled in from the germline J gene. The chain employs TRBV11-2 and TRBJ2-7; 7 positions agree with TRBD2. The CDR3 extends over 15 amino acids. V was clipped by 1 base and J by 3 bases; unmatched bases: 6. Germline V CDR1 and CDR2: SGHAT, FQNNGV. The covered CDR3 bases are TGTGCCAGCAGCTTAGGACGGGGGGTCGTCTACGAG. Protein: CASSLGRGVVYE. The whole CDR3 protein is CASSLGRGVVYEQYF.

As to this clone: The read falls 3 residues short of the CDR3 end, and the missing part is taken from the germline J gene. V is TRBV2 and J is TRBJ1-1, with unresolved D. V lost 7 bases and J 0 bases, leaving 12 bases between the germline ends. Germline CDR1 reads SNHLY; CDR2 reads FYNNEI. The CDR3 contains 14 residues. The covered CDR3 bases are TGTGCCAGCACCGCCGCGGGGATGAACACTGAA. Its translation: CASTAAGMNTE. The CDR3 reads in full as CASTAAGMNTEAFF.

With regard to this clone: Read data end 3 residues before the CDR3 end; the end is taken from the germline J gene. The chain uses TRBV7-8 and TRBJ2-1, with unresolved D. The germline gives CDR1 SGHVS, CDR2 FQNEAQ. CDR3 length: 16 amino acids. V was pared by 0 bases and J by 0 bases, with 9 bases between. The CDR3: CASSLAGTSSYNEQFF. The DNA read from the CDR3 is TGTGCCAGCAGCTTAGCGGGCACGAGCTCCTACAATGAG.

CDR3 sequence: CASSVAGGQGEFFEKLFF. The sequenced part of the CDR3 DNA is TGTGCCAGCAGCGTGGCCGGGGGACAGGGAGAATTTTTTGAAAAA. The rearrangement links TRBV9 to TRBJ1-4, with 9 positions matching TRBD1. The read stops 3 residues short of the end of the CDR3; the missing end is completed from the germline J gene. CDR1 is SGDLS and CDR2 is YYNGEE in the germline V gene. This CDR3 comprises 18 residues. V lost 2 bases, J lost 7 bases, and 15 bases stayed unmatched.

Concerning this clone itself: Coverage ceases 3 residues before the CDR3 finishes, and the germline J gene fills in the end. The chain couples TRBV6-1 to TRBJ1-2; 10 positions agree with TRBD1. The V gene's germline CDR1 is MNHNS and CDR2 SASEGT. The CDR3 has 15 residues. Germline trimming cut 5 bases from V and 5 bases from J; bases unmatched to any gene: 8. The sequenced CDR3 bases are TGTGCCAGCAGTAAAGGGACAGGGGCTTCTTATGGC. Residues: CASSKGTGASYG. The complete CDR3 protein is CASSKGTGASYGYTF.

CDR3 sequence reads: CSAGTGALAKNIQYF. The DNA read from the CDR3 is TGCAGTGCGGGGACAGGGGCCCTAGCCAAAAACATT. The chain has TRBV20-1 and TRBJ2-4; TRBD1 agrees at 10 bases. The DNA ends 3 residues before the CDR3 does, and the rest of the CDR3 is filled in from the germline J gene. Unmatched junction bases numbered 5, after V lost 6 bases and J lost 0 bases. The CDR3 has 15 residues. Germline-derived CDR1 and CDR2 are DFQATT and SNEGSKA (reference sequence).

CDR3 amino acids: CAWTLGGLDTQYF. Incomplete CDR3 DNA: TGTGCCTGGACGTTGGGCGGGCTCGATACG. The chain couples TRBV30 to TRBJ2-3; perhaps TRBD2 as D (5 bases). The CDR3 is cut off 3 residues early in the read; its end comes from the germline J gene. Germline V gene lookup returns CDR1 GTSNPN and CDR2 SVGIG (reference sequence). Between the trimmed V and J ends, which lost 4 bases and 6 bases, there was a span of 14 bases. This CDR3 is built from 13 residues. The entire variable domain, with the rest obtained from reference TRBV30 and TRBJ2-3, is as follows: SQTIHQWPATLVQPVGSPLSLECTVEGTSNPNLYWYRQAAGRGLQLLFYSVGIGQISSEVPQNLSASRPQDRQFILSSKKLLLSDSGFYLCAWTLGGLDTQYFGPGTRLTVL.